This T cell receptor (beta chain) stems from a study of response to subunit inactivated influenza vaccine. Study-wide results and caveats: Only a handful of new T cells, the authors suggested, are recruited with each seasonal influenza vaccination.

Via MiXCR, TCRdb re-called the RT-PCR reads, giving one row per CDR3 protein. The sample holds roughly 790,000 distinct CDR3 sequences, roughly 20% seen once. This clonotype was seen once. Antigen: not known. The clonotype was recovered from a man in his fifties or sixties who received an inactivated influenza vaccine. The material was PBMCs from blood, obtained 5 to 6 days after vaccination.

The CDR3 sequence: CASSQWRGAEAFF. Written as DNA, the CDR3 is TGTGCCAGCAGTCAATGGCGAGGGGCCGAAGCTTTCTTT. The rearrangement links TRBV6-1 to TRBJ1-1; D is possibly TRBD1 (5 bases). CDR3 length: 13 amino acids. Germline V lookup: CDR1 MNHNS, CDR2 SASEGT. V was clipped by 5 bases and J by 8 bases, with 15 bases between them.